A selection of T cell receptor beta chains follows, all from one sample in a study of early T cells in non-severe SARS-CoV-2 infection. TCRdb ran MiXCR on the 5' RACE reads and lists one entry per CDR3 protein. Of over 60,000 distinct CDR3 sequences listed, around 14% are singletons. The sequenced sample consisted of whole blood. The receptors shown here come from an adult who was a healthcare worker with PCR-confirmed SARS-CoV-2 infection or an uninfected control (not recorded which). The CDR3 runs from the conserved cysteine through the conserved F or W. The order of the fields is J gene, clone size, V gene, D gene, CDR3 DNA, CDR3 protein. D genes are given only for firm matches. Clone size is stated in some rows and not others, as once, few, many or a class when expanded.

J: TRBJ2-1; size: many; V: TRBV7-6; D: TRBD2; DNA: TGTGCCAGCAGCTTACAGGCGGGGGGCTACAATGAGCAGTTCTTC; CDR3: CASSLQAGGYNEQFF
J: TRBJ1-2; size: -; V: TRBV30; D: -; DNA: TGTGCCTGGAGTAAATCGACGACTAACTATGGCTACACCTTC; CDR3: CAWSKSTTNYGYTF
J: TRBJ1-5; size: -; V: TRBV9; D: -; DNA: TGTGCCAGCAGCCCAGAACTGGACAATCAGCCCCAGCATTTT; CDR3: CASSPELDNQPQHF
J: TRBJ2-7; size: few; V: TRBV11-2; D: -; DNA: TGTGCCAGCAGCTTAGCGTTGGACGAGCAGTACTTC; CDR3: CASSLALDEQYF
J: TRBJ2-1; size: many; V: TRBV7-6; D: -; DNA: TGTGCCAGCAGCAACCGGGACTACAATGAGCAGTTCTTC; CDR3: CASSNRDYNEQFF
J: TRBJ2-2; size: -; V: TRBV6-5; D: TRBD2; DNA: TGTGCCAGCAGTTACGCTAGCGGGGGGACCGGGGAGCTGTTTTTT; CDR3: CASSYASGGTGELFF
J: TRBJ2-3; size: -; V: TRBV6-6; D: -; DNA: TGTGCCAGCAGTTACCCATCTGTTGGGACAGATACGCAGTATTTT; CDR3: CASSYPSVGTDTQYF
J: TRBJ1-5; size: -; V: TRBV3-1; D: TRBD1; DNA: TGTGCCAGCAGCCAAGGACAGGGGGCGAGCAATCAGCCCCAGCATTTT; CDR3: CASSQGQGASNQPQHF
J: TRBJ2-7; size: -; V: TRBV25-1; D: -; DNA: TGTGCCAGCAGTGTGGTCTACGAGCAGTACTTC; CDR3: CASSVVYEQYF
J: TRBJ1-2; size: many; V: TRBV24-1; D: TRBD1; DNA: TGTGCCACCAGTGACTCTGACAGGGTGAGAGGCTACACCTTC; CDR3: CATSDSDRVRGYTF
J: TRBJ2-1; size: many; V: TRBV5-1; D: -; DNA: TGCGCCAGCAGCGGAGTGGAAAGCTCCTACAATGAGCAGTTCTTC; CDR3: CASSGVESSYNEQFF
J: TRBJ2-1; size: few; V: TRBV9; D: -; DNA: TGTGCCAGCAGCTTCGCAGGGAGCTCCTACAATGAGCAGTTCTTC; CDR3: CASSFAGSSYNEQFF
J: TRBJ2-5; size: few; V: TRBV27; D: TRBD1; DNA: TGTGCCAGCAGTTTATCCCCAGGGGGACAGGAGACCCAGTACTTC; CDR3: CASSLSPGGQETQYF
J: TRBJ2-1; size: -; V: TRBV7-2; D: TRBD1; DNA: TGTGCCAGCAGCTCGGACAGGGGGAGTGATGAGCAGTTCTTC; CDR3: CASSSDRGSDEQFF
J: TRBJ2-6; size: -; V: TRBV5-1; D: -; DNA: TGCGCCTACTCCGAGGGGCCGGGGGCCAACGTCCTGACTTTC; CDR3: CAYSEGPGANVLTF
J: TRBJ2-1; size: -; V: TRBV7-2; D: -; DNA: TGTGCCAGCAGCTTAGTGTGGGAGCAGTTCTTC; CDR3: CASSLVWEQFF
J: TRBJ2-3; size: few; V: TRBV11-2; D: -; DNA: TGTGCCAGCAGCTTAGAGAGCAGGGATACGCAGTATTTT; CDR3: CASSLESRDTQYF
J: TRBJ2-1; size: -; V: TRBV5-1; D: -; DNA: TGCGCCAGCAGCTTGTCGGTGAGCTCCTACAATGAGCAGTTCTTC; CDR3: CASSLSVSSYNEQFF
J: TRBJ1-3; size: few; V: TRBV11-2; D: -; DNA: TGTGCCAGCAGCTTAAAGAACAGGGATCTTGGAAACACCATATATTTT; CDR3: CASSLKNRDLGNTIYF
J: TRBJ2-7; size: few; V: TRBV7-2; D: -; DNA: TGTGCCAGCAGCTCGACCCCGGGCCTCTACGAGCAGTACTTC; CDR3: CASSSTPGLYEQYF
J: TRBJ2-1; size: few; V: TRBV7-9; D: -; DNA: TGTGCCAGCAGCTTAGCGCTTGGTTACAATGAGCAGTTCTTC; CDR3: CASSLALGYNEQFF
J: TRBJ2-3; size: -; V: TRBV2; D: -; DNA: TGTGCCAGCAGTGAAGGGCTAGACGTAGATACGCAGTATTTT; CDR3: CASSEGLDVDTQYF
J: TRBJ2-3; size: -; V: TRBV6-5; D: -; DNA: TGTGCCAGCAGTTATGAGGGATGGGGCACAGATACGCAGTATTTT; CDR3: CASSYEGWGTDTQYF
J: TRBJ1-2; size: few; V: TRBV13; D: TRBD1; DNA: TGTGCCAGCAGCTTGCGGGGACAGGCAGTAAATCATGGCTACACCTTC; CDR3: CASSLRGQAVNHGYTF
J: TRBJ2-3; size: -; V: TRBV6-1; D: TRBD2; DNA: TGTGCCAGCAGTGACCTGACTAGCTCAGATACGCAGTATTTT; CDR3: CASSDLTSSDTQYF
J: TRBJ2-3; size: few; V: TRBV20-1; D: TRBD2; DNA: TGCAGTGCTAGAGATCTGCTCAGCGGGGGAGGCACAGATACGCAGTATTTT; CDR3: CSARDLLSGGGTDTQYF
J: TRBJ1-4; size: -; V: TRBV18; D: -; DNA: TGTGCCAGCTCACTGGGAACTAATGAAAAACTGTTTTTT; CDR3: CASSLGTNEKLFF
J: TRBJ1-5; size: -; V: TRBV5-5; D: -; DNA: TGTGCCAGCAGCCCGCAGGGGAGCAATCAGCCCCAGCATTTT; CDR3: CASSPQGSNQPQHF
J: TRBJ2-7; size: -; V: TRBV7-2; D: -; DNA: TGTGCCAGCAGCCCCAACCGACAGGAGCAGTACTTC; CDR3: CASSPNRQEQYF
J: TRBJ1-1; size: -; V: TRBV3-1; D: -; DNA: TGTGCCAGCAGCCAGGGGGTAAACACTGAAGCTTTCTTT; CDR3: CASSQGVNTEAFF
J: TRBJ2-7; size: many; V: TRBV6-2/TRBV6-3; D: TRBD1; DNA: TGTGCCAGCAGTCACTTGGACAGGGGAAACTACGAGCAGTACTTC; CDR3: CASSHLDRGNYEQYF
J: TRBJ2-2; size: few; V: TRBV29-1; D: -; DNA: TGCAGCGTTGCCACAGGGTCCAACACCGGGGAGCTGTTTTTT; CDR3: CSVATGSNTGELFF
J: TRBJ2-4; size: -; V: TRBV4-1; D: -; DNA: TGCGCCAGCAGCCAAGAACGGGGGTGGGCCAAAAACATTCAGTACTTC; CDR3: CASSQERGWAKNIQYF
J: TRBJ1-3; size: -; V: TRBV7-3; D: -; DNA: TGTGCCAGCAGCTTAAAGGGGCAGGGGTTCTCTGGAAACACCATATATTTT; CDR3: CASSLKGQGFSGNTIYF
J: TRBJ2-7; size: -; V: TRBV29-1; D: -; DNA: TGCAGCGTTGTTGGCGGGGGCGTCTACGAGCAGTACTTC; CDR3: CSVVGGGVYEQYF
J: TRBJ2-3; size: many; V: TRBV24-1; D: -; DNA: TGTGCCACCAGTGGACAGGGCACAGATACGCAGTATTTT; CDR3: CATSGQGTDTQYF
J: TRBJ2-7; size: -; V: TRBV4-1; D: -; DNA: TGCGCCAGCAGCCATCCCCTATCGGGGCAGTACTTC; CDR3: CASSHPLSGQYF
J: TRBJ1-5; size: few; V: TRBV10-3; D: -; DNA: TGTGCCATCAGTAACACAGGGAGCAATCAGCCCCAGCATTTT; CDR3: CAISNTGSNQPQHF
J: TRBJ1-5; size: few; V: TRBV20-1; D: TRBD1; DNA: TGCAGTGCTCCCCCCCGGACAGGGGAGAATCAGCCCCAGCATTTT; CDR3: CSAPPRTGENQPQHF
J: TRBJ2-7; size: few; V: TRBV5-1; D: TRBD1; DNA: TGCGCCAGCAGCTTGGAGGGGGGACAGGGATCGAGAGAGCAGTACTTC; CDR3: CASSLEGGQGSREQYF
J: TRBJ1-1; size: many; V: TRBV7-6; D: TRBD1; DNA: TGTGCCAGCACCGGGACAGGTCTCATGAACACTGAAGCTTTCTTT; CDR3: CASTGTGLMNTEAFF
J: TRBJ1-1; size: few; V: TRBV14; D: -; DNA: TGTGCCAGCAGCCAAGATCGGGGGGCGCGGAGGACTGAAGCTTTCTTT; CDR3: CASSQDRGARRTEAFF
J: TRBJ2-5; size: -; V: TRBV6-5; D: TRBD2; DNA: TGTGCCAGCAGTCCCGGACTAGCGGGGGCACAAGAGACCCAGTACTTC; CDR3: CASSPGLAGAQETQYF
J: TRBJ1-2; size: large; V: TRBV4-2; D: TRBD1; DNA: TGTGCCAGCAGCCAAGACAAGAGGGGGCCGTCCTATGGCTACACCTTC; CDR3: CASSQDKRGPSYGYTF
J: TRBJ2-5; size: few; V: TRBV20-1; D: -; DNA: TGCAGTGCTAGTCTCACACAAGAGACCCAGTACTTC; CDR3: CSASLTQETQYF
J: TRBJ1-2; size: many; V: TRBV30; D: -; DNA: TGTGCCTGGACCGAGGGGGGGAAGAACTATGGCTACACCTTC; CDR3: CAWTEGGKNYGYTF
J: TRBJ1-4; size: -; V: TRBV24-1; D: -; DNA: TGTGCCACCAGTGGGGGGGCGAATGAAAAACTGTTTTTT; CDR3: CATSGGANEKLFF
J: TRBJ1-5; size: few; V: TRBV6-6; D: -; DNA: TGTGCCAGCAGTTACTCGGAGACAGGATACAATCAGCCCCAGCATTTT; CDR3: CASSYSETGYNQPQHF
J: TRBJ1-4; size: -; V: TRBV7-9; D: -; DNA: TGTGCCAGCAGCTGGACAGATTCAACTAATGAAAAACTGTTTTTT; CDR3: CASSWTDSTNEKLFF
J: TRBJ2-3; size: few; V: TRBV5-1; D: TRBD2; DNA: TGCGCCAGCAGCACAGGACTAGCGGGGGGGCAAGATACGCAGTATTTT; CDR3: CASSTGLAGGQDTQYF
J: TRBJ2-4; size: -; V: TRBV25-1; D: -; DNA: TGTGCCAGCAGTGACTCCTCGCTAGCCAAAAACATTCAGTACTTC; CDR3: CASSDSSLAKNIQYF
J: TRBJ2-1; size: -; V: TRBV9; D: -; DNA: TGTGCCAGCAGCGTAGTCGGAGGTCTAAACAATGAGCAGTTCTTC; CDR3: CASSVVGGLNNEQFF
J: TRBJ2-3; size: many; V: TRBV29-1; D: -; DNA: TGCAGCGTTGAACTGGGCACAGATACGCAGTATTTT; CDR3: CSVELGTDTQYF
J: TRBJ1-5; size: -; V: TRBV11-3; D: -; DNA: TGTGCCAGCAGCCTGGGGTGCGGAAATCAGCCCCAGCATTTT; CDR3: CASSLGCGNQPQHF
J: TRBJ1-1; size: few; V: TRBV5-5; D: -; DNA: TGTGCCAGCAGCGTGGGGAGACTAGTAGCTTTCTTT; CDR3: CASSVGRLVAFF